A selection of T cell receptor beta chains follows, all from one sample in a study of blood T cell repertoires in COVID-19. Clones were sequenced by immunoSEQ multiplex PCR, and TCRdb holds only the in-frame ones, with some missing. The table lists a few hundred thousand clones, more than 85% of them singletons. Sequencing used PBMCs or T cells enriched from blood (not recorded which). The receptor set was obtained from a woman aged 25 to 45 who had recovered from COVID-19. Both conserved end residues are part of each CDR3. Each record gives: V gene, J gene, clone size, D gene, CDR3 protein, CDR3 DNA. D genes are given only for firm matches. Only part of the rows carry a size: once, few, many, or a class if the clone is expanded.

v_call: TRBV11-3; j_call: TRBJ1-6; clone_size: NA; d_call: TRBD1; cdr3_aa: CASSSRDRLDRSYNSPLHF; cdr3_nt: TGTGCCAGCAGCTCTCGGGACAGGTTAGACCGCTCCTATAATTCACCCCTCCACTTT
v_call: TRBV2; j_call: TRBJ1-5; clone_size: few; d_call: NA; cdr3_aa: CASSDFILRPQHF; cdr3_nt: TGTGCCAGCAGTGATTTCATCCTGAGGCCCCAGCATTTT
v_call: TRBV7-8; j_call: TRBJ1-5; clone_size: once; d_call: NA; cdr3_aa: CASSSSLDINQPQHF; cdr3_nt: TGTGCCAGCAGCTCATCACTGGACATCAATCAGCCCCAGCATTTT
v_call: TRBV7-2; j_call: TRBJ1-2; clone_size: once; d_call: NA; cdr3_aa: CASSLEDTINGYTF; cdr3_nt: TGTGCCAGCAGCTTAGAAGACACCATAAATGGCTACACCTTC
v_call: TRBV18; j_call: TRBJ1-2; clone_size: NA; d_call: NA; cdr3_aa: CASSPGREVRVGYTF; cdr3_nt: TGTGCCAGCTCACCCGGACGGGAAGTTCGGGTTGGCTACACCTTC
v_call: TRBV20-1; j_call: TRBJ1-3; clone_size: once; d_call: NA; cdr3_aa: CSASGGSGNTIYF; cdr3_nt: TGCAGTGCTAGTGGTGGGTCCGGGAACACCATATATTTT
v_call: TRBV11-3; j_call: TRBJ2-3; clone_size: NA; d_call: NA; cdr3_aa: CASSSGTDTQYF; cdr3_nt: TGTGCCAGCAGCTCGGGGACAGATACGCAGTATTTT
v_call: TRBV15; j_call: TRBJ1-2; clone_size: NA; d_call: NA; cdr3_aa: CATRLQTNYGYTF; cdr3_nt: TGTGCCACCCGCTTACAGACTAACTATGGCTACACCTTC
v_call: TRBV4-1; j_call: TRBJ2-7; clone_size: NA; d_call: TRBD1; cdr3_aa: CASSQRGDRVYEQYF; cdr3_nt: TGCGCCAGCAGCCAGCGAGGGGACAGAGTCTACGAGCAGTACTTC
v_call: TRBV27; j_call: TRBJ1-1; clone_size: NA; d_call: TRBD1; cdr3_aa: CASRHQGAYTEAFF; cdr3_nt: TGTGCCAGCAGGCACCAGGGGGCCTACACTGAAGCTTTCTTT
v_call: TRBV12-5; j_call: TRBJ1-5; clone_size: NA; d_call: TRBD1; cdr3_aa: CASGPLDRDFDQPQHF; cdr3_nt: TGTGCTAGTGGTCCCCTTGACAGGGACTTCGATCAGCCCCAGCATTTT
v_call: TRBV4-1; j_call: TRBJ1-4; clone_size: NA; d_call: NA; cdr3_aa: CASSPQTGINEKLFF; cdr3_nt: TGCGCCAGCAGCCCCCAAACCGGTATTAATGAAAAACTGTTTTTT
v_call: TRBV2; j_call: TRBJ2-3; clone_size: NA; d_call: TRBD2; cdr3_aa: CASSVERGLTDTQYF; cdr3_nt: TGTGCCAGCAGTGTTGAGCGGGGGCTCACAGATACGCAGTATTTT
v_call: TRBV7-8; j_call: TRBJ2-7; clone_size: NA; d_call: TRBD2; cdr3_aa: CASSPWGSGTAYEQYF; cdr3_nt: TGTGCCAGCAGCCCCTGGGGAAGCGGGACCGCCTACGAGCAGTACTTC
v_call: TRBV7-9; j_call: TRBJ2-1; clone_size: NA; d_call: NA; cdr3_aa: CASSPGSAQFF; cdr3_nt: TGTGCCAGCAGCCCCGGTTCCGCGCAGTTCTTC
v_call: TRBV9; j_call: TRBJ2-2; clone_size: NA; d_call: NA; cdr3_aa: CASSTGPLNTGELFF; cdr3_nt: TGTGCCAGCAGCACGGGTCCACTGAACACCGGGGAGCTGTTTTTT
v_call: TRBV6-5; j_call: TRBJ2-7; clone_size: once; d_call: TRBD1; cdr3_aa: CASRTTQGAQYEQYF; cdr3_nt: TGTGCCAGCAGAACCACCCAGGGGGCTCAGTACGAGCAGTACTTC
v_call: TRBV7-8; j_call: TRBJ1-2; clone_size: few; d_call: NA; cdr3_aa: CASSLVPDANYGYTF; cdr3_nt: TGTGCCAGCAGCTTAGTTCCAGATGCTAACTATGGCTACACCTTC
v_call: TRBV7-2; j_call: TRBJ1-6; clone_size: NA; d_call: TRBD1; cdr3_aa: CASSLELGQPRRVHF; cdr3_nt: TGTGCCAGCAGCTTAGAACTGGGACAGCCTCGACGAGTCCACTTT
v_call: TRBV4-1; j_call: TRBJ2-2; clone_size: NA; d_call: TRBD1; cdr3_aa: CASSPDRVRPGELFF; cdr3_nt: TGCGCCAGCAGCCCGGACAGGGTCCGACCCGGGGAGCTGTTTTTT
v_call: TRBV5-4; j_call: TRBJ2-4; clone_size: NA; d_call: TRBD2; cdr3_aa: CASSLAGRANIQYF; cdr3_nt: TGTGCCAGCAGCTTGGCCGGGAGGGCCAACATTCAGTACTTC
v_call: TRBV29-1; j_call: TRBJ2-5; clone_size: NA; d_call: NA; cdr3_aa: CSAIRTDKETQYF; cdr3_nt: TGCAGCGCAATAAGGACAGACAAAGAGACCCAGTACTTC
v_call: TRBV7-3; j_call: TRBJ1-1; clone_size: NA; d_call: TRBD1; cdr3_aa: CASSPGGQTEAFF; cdr3_nt: TGTGCCAGCTCTCCAGGGGGCCAAACTGAAGCTTTCTTT
v_call: TRBV19; j_call: TRBJ1-1; clone_size: NA; d_call: TRBD1; cdr3_aa: CASSIQGALNTEAFF; cdr3_nt: TGTGCCAGTAGTATACAGGGGGCCCTGAACACTGAAGCTTTCTTT
v_call: TRBV19; j_call: TRBJ1-2; clone_size: once; d_call: TRBD1; cdr3_aa: CASSTSQGASYGYTF; cdr3_nt: TGTGCCAGTAGTACTTCACAGGGGGCGTCATATGGCTACACCTTC
v_call: TRBV4-2; j_call: TRBJ1-1; clone_size: few; d_call: TRBD1; cdr3_aa: CASSGRQGPGSGEAFF; cdr3_nt: TGTGCCAGCAGCGGGAGACAGGGACCGGGATCCGGGGAAGCTTTCTTT
v_call: TRBV10-1; j_call: TRBJ1-2; clone_size: NA; d_call: TRBD1; cdr3_aa: CASVARRGPRGYTF; cdr3_nt: TGCGCCAGCGTCGCTAGGAGGGGGCCTCGTGGCTACACCTTC
v_call: TRBV9; j_call: TRBJ1-1; clone_size: NA; d_call: TRBD1; cdr3_aa: CASSAHRQGMNTEAFF; cdr3_nt: TGTGCCAGCAGCGCCCACCGACAGGGGATGAACACTGAAGCTTTCTTT
v_call: TRBV5-1; j_call: TRBJ1-2; clone_size: NA; d_call: TRBD1; cdr3_aa: CASSRTVTGDGYTF; cdr3_nt: TGCGCCAGCAGTCGCACTGTAACAGGGGACGGCTACACCTTC
v_call: TRBV7-8; j_call: TRBJ1-5; clone_size: NA; d_call: TRBD1; cdr3_aa: CASTSTGNSNQPQHF; cdr3_nt: TGTGCCAGCACCTCGACAGGGAATAGCAATCAGCCCCAGCATTTT
v_call: TRBV11-1; j_call: TRBJ1-5; clone_size: NA; d_call: NA; cdr3_aa: CASSLDEVRPQHF; cdr3_nt: TGTGCCAGCAGCTTAGACGAGGTTCGGCCCCAGCATTTT
v_call: TRBV7-2; j_call: TRBJ1-3; clone_size: NA; d_call: NA; cdr3_aa: CASSLVRGHGNTIYF; cdr3_nt: TGTGCCAGCAGCTTAGTTCGGGGTCATGGGAACACCATATATTTT
v_call: TRBV29-1; j_call: TRBJ2-4; clone_size: NA; d_call: NA; cdr3_aa: CSVEEQLAKNIQYF; cdr3_nt: TGCAGCGTTGAAGAACAGTTAGCCAAAAACATTCAGTACTTC
v_call: TRBV5-4; j_call: TRBJ2-1; clone_size: NA; d_call: NA; cdr3_aa: CASSLAPVYNEQFF; cdr3_nt: TGTGCCAGCAGCTTGGCACCGGTTTACAATGAGCAGTTCTTC
v_call: TRBV28; j_call: TRBJ1-2; clone_size: once; d_call: NA; cdr3_aa: CASSRDRFYGYTF; cdr3_nt: TGTGCCAGCAGCCGCGACAGGTTCTATGGCTACACCTTC
v_call: TRBV6-5; j_call: TRBJ2-1; clone_size: NA; d_call: TRBD2; cdr3_aa: CASSWVSGAYNEQFF; cdr3_nt: TGTGCCAGCAGTTGGGTTAGCGGGGCCTACAATGAGCAGTTCTTC
v_call: TRBV27; j_call: TRBJ2-7; clone_size: NA; d_call: NA; cdr3_aa: CASRQTVSSYEQYF; cdr3_nt: TGTGCCAGCAGGCAGACAGTTAGCTCCTACGAGCAGTACTTC
v_call: TRBV28; j_call: TRBJ1-1; clone_size: NA; d_call: NA; cdr3_aa: CASSLHSGTLNTEAFF; cdr3_nt: TGTGCCAGCAGCCTCCACTCCGGGACTCTGAACACTGAAGCTTTCTTT
v_call: TRBV7-2; j_call: TRBJ1-1; clone_size: NA; d_call: NA; cdr3_aa: CASSPSGGRDEAFF; cdr3_nt: TGTGCCAGCAGCCCTAGTGGGGGCCGGGATGAAGCTTTCTTT
v_call: TRBV7-9; j_call: TRBJ1-1; clone_size: NA; d_call: TRBD1; cdr3_aa: CASSPWTGMVWTEAFF; cdr3_nt: TGTGCCAGCAGCCCCTGGACAGGGATGGTGTGGACTGAAGCTTTCTTT
v_call: TRBV5-8; j_call: TRBJ1-6; clone_size: NA; d_call: NA; cdr3_aa: CASWSQGNNSPLHF; cdr3_nt: TGTGCCAGCTGGAGCCAGGGGAATAATTCACCCCTCCACTTT
v_call: TRBV29-1; j_call: TRBJ1-1; clone_size: once; d_call: NA; cdr3_aa: CSVASGLLDTTEAFF; cdr3_nt: TGCAGCGTTGCTTCGGGCCTATTGGACACGACTGAAGCTTTCTTT
v_call: TRBV27; j_call: TRBJ2-7; clone_size: once; d_call: TRBD2; cdr3_aa: CASSQTSGSYEQYF; cdr3_nt: TGTGCCAGCAGTCAGACTAGCGGGAGCTACGAGCAGTACTTC
v_call: TRBV9; j_call: TRBJ1-1; clone_size: NA; d_call: TRBD1; cdr3_aa: CASSVTGWGTEAFF; cdr3_nt: TGTGCCAGCAGCGTGACAGGGTGGGGGACTGAAGCTTTCTTT
v_call: TRBV28; j_call: TRBJ2-7; clone_size: NA; d_call: TRBD2; cdr3_aa: CASSSPSGRATGEQYF; cdr3_nt: TGTGCCAGCAGTTCCCCTAGCGGGAGGGCCACGGGAGAGCAGTACTTC
v_call: TRBV9; j_call: TRBJ2-1; clone_size: NA; d_call: TRBD2; cdr3_aa: CASSVGRTSGASEWWSYNEQFF; cdr3_nt: TGTGCCAGCAGCGTAGGGAGGACTAGCGGGGCCTCGGAGTGGTGGTCCTACAATGAGCAGTTCTTC
v_call: TRBV6-2/TRBV6-3; j_call: TRBJ2-3; clone_size: few; d_call: NA; cdr3_aa: CASSFTETDTQYF; cdr3_nt: TGTGCCAGCAGTTTTACAGAGACAGATACGCAGTATTTT